Each of the 30 T cell receptor beta chains below was sequenced from the same sample in a study of T-cell reconstitution after alpha-beta-depleted transplantation in children. During its preparation, the TCRbeta library received unique molecular identifiers. TCRdb reprocessed the PCR reads via MiXCR and lists one record per CDR3 protein. The sample lists about 830,000 distinct CDR3 sequences, under 20% occurring once. This specimen was PBMCs, mostly from graft donor cells, taken 360 days after TCRalphabeta/CD19-depleted stem cell transplant. The receptors come from a male patient younger than 18 who had a stem cell transplant for acute lymphoblastic leukemia, so the T cells may come from the graft donor.

This clonotype was counted only a few times. The chain uses TRBV20-1 and TRBJ2-3; D unresolved. Trimming removed 6 bases at V and 0 bases at J, with 10 bases between. Germline CDR1 is DFQATT and CDR2 is SNEGSKA (reference sequence). CDR3 length equals 13 residues. The chain's CDR3 is CSAAIPSTDTQYF. CDR3 nucleotides: TGCAGTGCGGCGATCCCTAGCACAGATACGCAGTATTTT.

This clonotype was found a few times. The chain recombines TRBV7-9 with TRBJ1-1, with D perhaps matching TRBD1 (5 bases). Trimming removed 7 bases at V and 3 bases at J, with 15 bases between. The CDR3 extends over 14 amino acids. Germline CDR1 SEHNR, CDR2 FQNEAQ (reference sequence). CDR3 DNA sequence: TGTGCCAGCATCCACCCGGGGCTAGACACTGAAGCTTTCTTT. This gives the protein CASIHPGLDTEAFF.

This clonotype was picked up many times. The genes are TRBV9 and TRBJ1-1; no clear D. V lost 2 bases, J lost 1 base, and 9 bases lay in between. Germline V CDR1 and CDR2: SGDLS, YYNGEE. This CDR3 comprises 14 residues. CDR3 nucleotide sequence: TGTGCCAGCAGCGTGTGGGAGGCGAACACTGAAGCTTTCTTT. Its protein product is CASSVWEANTEAFF.

This clonotype was counted between two and nine times. The chain carries TRBV4-2 and TRBJ2-7; 8 bases fit TRBD2. CDR1 is LGHNA, CDR2 YNFKEQ, per germline. CDR3 length: 15 amino acids. V was clipped by 2 bases and J by 6 bases; unmatched bases: 9. CDR3 sequence (DNA): TGTGCCAGCAGCCAATCGATCCGGGGACTAGGCGAGCAGTACTTC. This codes for CASSQSIRGLGEQYF.

In DNA form, the CDR3 reads TGTGCCAGCAGCTCCTGGGGGCCCCAAGGACTAGTGGGAACCTACAATGAGCAGTTCTTC. This translates into CASSSWGPQGLVGTYNEQFF. This chain joins TRBV7-3 and TRBJ2-1; D perhaps matches TRBD2 (7 bases). The germline V gene encodes CDR1 SGHTA and CDR2 FQGTGA. This CDR3 is 20 amino acids long. Trimming removed 4 bases at V and 2 bases at J, with 27 bases between.

The J gene is TRBJ2-2, the V gene TRBV5-1, with 7 bases matching TRBD1. This CDR3 spans 15 amino acids. V was pared by 5 bases and J by 3 bases, with 7 bases of the junction left unmatched. The germline gives CDR1 SGHRS, CDR2 YFSETQ. The CDR3 region is CASSLTGTDTGELFF. In nucleotides, the CDR3 is TGCGCCAGCAGTTTGACAGGGACGGACACCGGGGAGCTGTTTTTT.

The table lists this clonotype with many counts. J is TRBJ2-5 and V is TRBV5-1; 10 bases agree with TRBD2. The CDR3 is 15 residues long. Germline assignment: CDR1 SGHRS and CDR2 YFSETQ. Losses at the gene ends were 0 bases for V and 5 bases for J; bases not matched to a gene: 4. The CDR3 DNA sequence: TGCGCCAGCAGCTTGGTAGCGGGAGGACAGGAGACCCAGTACTTC. Protein: CASSLVAGGQETQYF.

This sequence joins TRBV9 and TRBJ2-1, with 16 bases aligning to TRBD2. V lost 4 bases and J lost 0; bases outside the gene matches: 4. This CDR3 has 18 amino acids. The germline CDR1 and CDR2 sequences are SGDLS and YYNGEE. The CDR3 DNA reads as TGTGCCAGCAGCTCGGGACTAGCGGGAGGGCACTCCTACAATGAGCAGTTCTTC. Protein product: CASSSGLAGGHSYNEQFF. The full variable domain, its missing parts supplied by reference TRBV9 and TRBJ2-1, is DSGVTQTPKHLITATGQRVTLRCSPRSGDLSVYWYQQSLDQGLQFLIQYYNGEERAKGNILERFSAQQFPDLHSELNLSSLELGDSALYFCASSSGLAGGHSYNEQFFGPGTRLTVL.

This clonotype has just a few counts. The gene calls are TRBV29-1 and TRBJ2-7; D uncertain. The germline CDR1 and CDR2 sequences are SQVTM and ANQGSEA. This CDR3 spans 11 amino acids. Deletions cut 3 bases from V and 4 bases from J, with 7 bases between. The CDR3 reads CSVDVGYEQYF. Here the CDR3 DNA reads TGCAGCGTTGACGTGGGTTACGAGCAGTACTTC.

The CDR3 sequence: CASSWGTHQETQYF. The DNA for the CDR3 is TGTGCCAGCAGTTGGGGGACTCACCAAGAGACCCAGTACTTC. The V call is TRBV5-5, the J call TRBJ2-5; D may be TRBD2 (6 bases). The CDR3 length is 14 residues. V lost 5 bases and J lost 0, with 11 bases in between. Germline V gene sequence: CDR1 SGHKS, CDR2 YYEKEE (reference sequence).

The genes are TRBV7-9 and TRBJ1-5, with D perhaps matching TRBD1 (5 bases). Germline lookup yields CDR1 SEHNR and CDR2 FQNEAQ (reference sequence). CDR3 length: 13 amino acids. Trimming removed 3 bases at V and 5 bases at J, with 8 bases between. CDR3 nucleotide sequence: TGTGCCAGCAGCTTGGGACGGTATCAGCCCCAGCATTTT. Translating it yields CASSLGRYQPQHF.

The chain carries TRBV7-9 and TRBJ2-5; D remains ambiguous. V was shortened by 5 bases and J by 5 bases, with 12 bases between the two germline ends. The CDR3 extends over 13 amino acids. Per germline, CDR1 SEHNR and CDR2 FQNEAQ (reference sequence). CDR3 residues: CASSQTPRETQYF. The CDR3 DNA reads TGTGCCAGCAGCCAGACTCCCCGGGAGACCCAGTACTTC.

J is TRBJ1-5 and V is TRBV7-9; 7 bases align to TRBD1. The trim removed 4 bases at V and 2 bases at J, leaving 5 bases unmatched. Germline CDR1 is SEHNR and CDR2 is FQNEAQ (reference sequence). This CDR3 spans 15 amino acids. Here the CDR3 reads CASSSNRGGNQPQHF. The CDR3 nucleotides are TGTGCCAGCAGCTCCAACAGGGGTGGCAATCAGCCCCAGCATTTT.

The table lists this clonotype with a few counts. The chain uses TRBV5-1 and TRBJ1-2; D remains unclear. Trimming took off 1 base at V and 8 bases at J, with 12 bases between the two ends. The CDR3 is 13 amino acids. Germline V gene sequence: CDR1 SGHRS, CDR2 YFSETQ. This chain's CDR3 is CASSLKPAGGYTF. The DNA of the CDR3 is TGCGCCAGCAGCTTGAAGCCAGCAGGAGGCTACACCTTC.

This clonotype has a count of ten or more. The chain couples TRBV7-9 to TRBJ2-7; 10 nucleotides align to TRBD2. Germline V gene sequence: CDR1 SEHNR, CDR2 FQNEAQ (reference sequence). Trimming at V came to 5 bases and at J to 0 bases, leaving 10 bases not matched to a gene. The CDR3 runs to 17 residues. CDR3 loop: CASSPQRAGGPSYEQYF. CDR3 nucleotides: TGTGCCAGCAGCCCCCAGAGAGCGGGAGGGCCCTCCTACGAGCAGTACTTC.

This clonotype was observed at least ten times. The chain links TRBV12-3 or TRBV12-4 to TRBJ2-1; 8 bases align to TRBD2. Trimming cost V 1 base and J 8 bases; bases outside gene matches: 4. This CDR3 contains 14 residues. The CDR3 DNA reads as TGTGCCAGCAGTTTAGAAAGCGGGAGAGATGAGCAGTTCTTC. Amino acid sequence: CASSLESGRDEQFF.

This clonotype was counted a few times. The rearrangement links TRBV5-1 to TRBJ2-3, with 16 nucleotides matching TRBD2. Trimming at V came to 4 bases and at J to 2 bases, leaving 10 bases not matched to a gene. Germline CDR1 is SGHRS and CDR2 is YFSETQ. The CDR3 loop spans 19 amino acids. Here the CDR3 reads CASSPGTSGRARTTDTQYF. DNA for the CDR3: TGCGCCAGCAGCCCCGGGACTAGCGGGAGGGCGAGAACCACAGATACGCAGTATTTT.

This chain links TRBV25-1 with TRBJ2-1, with 9 nucleotides matching TRBD2. Germline lookup yields CDR1 MGHDK and CDR2 SYGVNS. The trim removed 1 base at V and 2 bases at J, leaving 3 bases unmatched. There are 16 residues in the CDR3. Here the CDR3 reads CASSEFGGGAYNEQFF. Here the CDR3 DNA reads TGTGCCAGCAGTGAATTCGGCGGGGGGGCCTACAATGAGCAGTTCTTC.

The V gene is TRBV10-2, the J gene TRBJ2-3; TRBD1 might be the D (5 bases). V dropped 6 bases and J dropped 2 bases, with 6 bases sitting between them. In germline, CDR1 is WSHSY, CDR2 SAAADI. There are 12 residues in the CDR3. This CDR3 is CASRGPTDTQYF. CDR3 nucleotide sequence: TGCGCCAGCAGGGGGCCCACAGATACGCAGTATTTT.

This clonotype was counted between two and nine times. In this CDR3 the conserved last residue, phenylalanine or tryptophan, is missing, so a read error is likely. It is unclear where the CDR3 begins or ends on the DNA, so no DNA is shown, and the CDR3 is as TCRdb lists it. This chain connects TRBV5-1 to TRBJ2-1; the table's D call TRBD1 went unverified against the DNA. Including both end residues, the CDR3 is 12 amino acids long. Germline loops: CDR1 SGHRS, CDR2 YFSETQ. This chain's CDR3 is CASSLGQGPEIL.

The chain carries TRBV10-3 and TRBJ2-5, with TRBD1 matching over 11 bases. Per germline, CDR1 ENHRY and CDR2 SYGVKD. With 2 bases clipped from V and 5 bases from J, the junction kept 19 bases outside the gene matches. The CDR3 has 20 residues. The CDR3 DNA reads as TGTGCCATCAGTGAGATTCTTCAAGCTTTCCGGGACAGGGGGAGGGAGACCCAGTACTTC. It yields the protein CAISEILQAFRDRGRETQYF.

This clonotype was counted only a few times. The chain employs TRBV7-3 and TRBJ2-1; no definite D call. Deletions cut 0 bases from V and 5 bases from J, with 11 bases between. The germline V gene has CDR1 SGHTA and CDR2 FQGTGA. The CDR3 loop spans 15 amino acids. Written as DNA, the CDR3 is TGTGCCAGCAGCTTAACAGGGTTAGGGCACAATGAGCAGTTCTTC. Translation: CASSLTGLGHNEQFF.

The chain links TRBV10-3 to TRBJ2-3, with TRBD2 matching 11 bases. This CDR3 comprises 18 residues. Germline V gene sequence: CDR1 ENHRY, CDR2 SYGVKD. V dropped 10 bases and J dropped 0; count of bases not matched to a gene: 15. DNA of the CDR3: TGTGCCAGCAGCCTTGAGACTAGCGGGATTACTAGCACAGATACGCAGTATTTT. Its translation: CASSLETSGITSTDTQYF.

This clonotype was counted a few times. This chain connects TRBV12-3 or TRBV12-4 to TRBJ2-1; 12 bases match TRBD2. With 7 bases clipped from V and 5 bases from J, the junction kept 15 bases outside the gene matches. This CDR3 contains 18 residues. The CDR3 region has the DNA TGTGCCAGCACCCGGGACGGATATCGACTAGCGGGAGACAATGAGCAGTTCTTC. Translating gives CASTRDGYRLAGDNEQFF.

V and J are TRBV5-6 and TRBJ2-2; D remains unclear. Germline lookup yields CDR1 SGHDT and CDR2 YYEEEE. This CDR3 is built from 12 residues. V lost 3 bases and J lost 8, with 8 bases in between. The CDR3 bases are TGTGCCAGCAGCTATGGGTTGGGGGAGCTGTTTTTT. Residues: CASSYGLGELFF.

In this sample, this clonotype turned up a few times. The chain joins TRBV5-1 to TRBJ2-1; D remains unclear. With 0 bases removed from V and 7 bases from J, the gap between germline ends came to 8 bases. The CDR3 is 13 residues long. Germline V gene lookup returns CDR1 SGHRS and CDR2 YFSETQ. This chain's CDR3 is CASSLVRPNEQFF. CDR3 nucleotide sequence: TGCGCCAGCAGCTTGGTGCGGCCAAATGAGCAGTTCTTC.

This clonotype was observed a handful of times. The V call is TRBV12-3 or TRBV12-4, the J call TRBJ2-1; 9 nucleotides match TRBD1. The CDR3 consists of 16 residues. V shed 6 bases and J 8 bases; nucleotides not matched to a gene: 14. DNA for the CDR3: TGTGCCAGCAGGTCAACCCAACCGGGACAGGGCCATGAGCAGTTCTTC. This encodes CASRSTQPGQGHEQFF.

J is TRBJ2-3 and V is TRBV24-1, with D hard to call. Trimming pared 1 base from V and 0 bases from J, leaving 10 bases between. CDR1 is KGHDR, CDR2 SFDVKD, per germline. This CDR3 is built from 16 residues. The CDR3 here is CATSDFRTASTDTQYF. The CDR3 coding sequence is TGTGCCACCAGTGATTTCAGAACCGCTAGCACAGATACGCAGTATTTT.

This rearrangement joins TRBV29-1 to TRBJ2-1; perhaps TRBD1 as D (5 bases). V lost 6 bases and J 0 bases, leaving 21 bases between the germline ends. Per the germline V gene, CDR1 is SQVTM and CDR2 is ANQGSEA. The CDR3 sequence is 17 residues long. This chain's CDR3 is CSVLGVSNRNSYNEQFF. The CDR3 DNA follows: TGCAGCGTCCTAGGGGTGTCTAACCGCAACTCCTACAATGAGCAGTTCTTC.

This clonotype was picked up one time. This chain uses TRBV30 with TRBJ2-7; D possibly corresponds to TRBD2 (5 bases). Looked up from germline, CDR1 is GTSNPN and CDR2 is SVGIG (reference sequence). V was trimmed by 5 bases and J by 0 bases, leaving 14 bases between them. The CDR3 is 14 residues long. DNA for the CDR3: TGTGCCTGGTATCGCCTGGCGGGCTCCTACGAGCAGTACTTC. Translation: CAWYRLAGSYEQYF.